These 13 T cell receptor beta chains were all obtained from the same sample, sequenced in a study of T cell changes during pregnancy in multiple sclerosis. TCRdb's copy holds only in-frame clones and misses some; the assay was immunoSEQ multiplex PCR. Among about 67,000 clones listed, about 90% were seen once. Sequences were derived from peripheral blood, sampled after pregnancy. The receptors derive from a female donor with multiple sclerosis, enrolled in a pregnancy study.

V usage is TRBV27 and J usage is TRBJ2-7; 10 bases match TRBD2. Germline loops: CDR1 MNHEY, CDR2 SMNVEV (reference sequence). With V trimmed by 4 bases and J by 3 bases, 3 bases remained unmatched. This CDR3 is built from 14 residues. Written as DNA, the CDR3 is TGTGCCAGCAGTTCCCTAGCGGGAGTCTACGAGCAGTACTTC. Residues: CASSSLAGVYEQYF.

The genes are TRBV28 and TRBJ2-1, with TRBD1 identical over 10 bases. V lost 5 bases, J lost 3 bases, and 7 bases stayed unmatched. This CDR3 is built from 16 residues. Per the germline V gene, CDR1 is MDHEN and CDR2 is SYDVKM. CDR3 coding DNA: TGTGCCAGCAGTCAAGGGACAGGGGCTCGCTACAATGAGCAGTTCTTC. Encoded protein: CASSQGTGARYNEQFF.

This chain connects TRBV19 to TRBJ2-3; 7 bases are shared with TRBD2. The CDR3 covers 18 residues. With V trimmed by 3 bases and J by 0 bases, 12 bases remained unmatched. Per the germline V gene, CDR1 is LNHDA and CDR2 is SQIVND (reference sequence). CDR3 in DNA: TGTGCCAGTAGTATCGCCCCTACTAGCGAGGTTAGCACAGATACGCAGTATTTT. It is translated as CASSIAPTSEVSTDTQYF.

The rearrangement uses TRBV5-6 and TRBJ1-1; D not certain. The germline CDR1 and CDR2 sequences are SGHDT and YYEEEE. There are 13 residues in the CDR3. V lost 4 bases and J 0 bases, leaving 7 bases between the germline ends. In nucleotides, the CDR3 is TGTGCCAGCAGCCTGGACTTGAACACTGAAGCTTTCTTT. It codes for CASSLDLNTEAFF.

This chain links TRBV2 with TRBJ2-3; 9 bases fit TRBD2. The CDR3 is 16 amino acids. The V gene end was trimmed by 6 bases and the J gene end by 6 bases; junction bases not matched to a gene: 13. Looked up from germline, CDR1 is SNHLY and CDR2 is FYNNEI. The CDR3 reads CASSPRLAVMADTQYF. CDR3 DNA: TGTGCCAGCAGCCCGAGACTAGCGGTAATGGCGGATACGCAGTATTTT.

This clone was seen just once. CDR3 nucleotide sequence: TGTGCCAGCAGTGAGTCACTAGCGAGTATCTACAATGAGCAGTTCTTC. Translating it yields CASSESLASIYNEQFF. The V and J genes are TRBV6-1 and TRBJ2-1; TRBD2 matches at 7 bases. Germline lookup yields CDR1 MNHNS and CDR2 SASEGT. V lost 3 bases to trimming and J lost 3 bases; unmatched junction nucleotides: 8. The CDR3 length is 16 residues.

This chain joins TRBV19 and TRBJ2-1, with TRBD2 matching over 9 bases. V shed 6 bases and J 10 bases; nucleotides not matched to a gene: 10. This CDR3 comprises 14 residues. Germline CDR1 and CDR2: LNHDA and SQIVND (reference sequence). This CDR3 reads CASSPAGGPGEQFF. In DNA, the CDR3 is TGTGCCAGTAGCCCCGCGGGAGGGCCGGGGGAGCAGTTCTTC.

The CDR3 sequence is CASSLARDKPNDGYTF. The CDR3, as DNA: TGCGCCAGCAGCTTGGCCCGGGACAAGCCCAATGATGGCTACACCTTC. The genes are TRBV5-1 and TRBJ1-2; weak D call: TRBD1 (6 bases). CDR3 length: 16 amino acids. The V and J ends lost 0 bases and 6 bases respectively, with 18 bases between them. Germline V CDR1 and CDR2: SGHRS, YFSETQ. The full variable domain, rest sourced from reference TRBV5-1 and TRBJ1-2, is KAGVTQTPRYLIKTRGQQVTLSCSPISGHRSVSWYQQTPGQGLQFLFEYFSETQRNKGNFPGRFSGRQFSNSRSEMNVSTLELGDSALYLCASSLARDKPNDGYTFGSGTRLTVV.

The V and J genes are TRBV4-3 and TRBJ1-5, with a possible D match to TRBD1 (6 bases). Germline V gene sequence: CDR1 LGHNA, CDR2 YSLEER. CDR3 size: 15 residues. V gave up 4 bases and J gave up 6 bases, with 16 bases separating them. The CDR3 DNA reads TGCGCCAGCAGCCCCAACCCCGGGACAATTCAGCCCCAGCATTTT. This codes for CASSPNPGTIQPQHF.

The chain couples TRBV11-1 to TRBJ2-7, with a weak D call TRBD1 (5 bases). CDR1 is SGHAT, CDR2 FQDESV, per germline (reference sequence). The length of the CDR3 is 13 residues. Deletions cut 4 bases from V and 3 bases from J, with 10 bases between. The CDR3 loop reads CASSSYTGYEQYF. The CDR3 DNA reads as TGTGCCAGCAGCTCGTATACAGGCTACGAGCAGTACTTC.

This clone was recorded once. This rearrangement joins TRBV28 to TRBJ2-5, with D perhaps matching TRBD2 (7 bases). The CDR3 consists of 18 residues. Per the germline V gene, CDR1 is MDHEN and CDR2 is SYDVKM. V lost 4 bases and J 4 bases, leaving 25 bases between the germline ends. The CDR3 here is CASSSGEWREGSGETQYF. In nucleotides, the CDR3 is TGTGCCAGCAGTTCAGGGGAGTGGAGGGAGGGAAGCGGAGAGACCCAGTACTTC. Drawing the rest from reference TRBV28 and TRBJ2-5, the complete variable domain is DVKVTQSSRYLVKRTGEKVFLECVQDMDHENMFWYRQDPGLGLRLIYFSYDVKMKEKGDIPEGYSVSREKKERFSLILESASTNQTSMYLCASSSGEWREGSGETQYFGPGTRLLVL.

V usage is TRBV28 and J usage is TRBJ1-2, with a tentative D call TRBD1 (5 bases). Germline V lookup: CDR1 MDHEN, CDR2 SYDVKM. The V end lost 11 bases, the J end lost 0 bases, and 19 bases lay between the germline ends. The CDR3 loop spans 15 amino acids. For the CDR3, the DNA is TGTGCCGCCCGGGGACTCTCCGAAGCTAACTATGGCTACACCTTC. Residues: CAARGLSEANYGYTF.

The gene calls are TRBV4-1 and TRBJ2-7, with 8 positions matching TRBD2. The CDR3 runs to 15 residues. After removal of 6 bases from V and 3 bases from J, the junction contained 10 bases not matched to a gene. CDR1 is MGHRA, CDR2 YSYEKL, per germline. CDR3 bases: TGCGCCAGCAGAGAGTCGCCGGGGACTAGCTACGAGCAGTACTTC. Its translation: CASRESPGTSYEQYF.